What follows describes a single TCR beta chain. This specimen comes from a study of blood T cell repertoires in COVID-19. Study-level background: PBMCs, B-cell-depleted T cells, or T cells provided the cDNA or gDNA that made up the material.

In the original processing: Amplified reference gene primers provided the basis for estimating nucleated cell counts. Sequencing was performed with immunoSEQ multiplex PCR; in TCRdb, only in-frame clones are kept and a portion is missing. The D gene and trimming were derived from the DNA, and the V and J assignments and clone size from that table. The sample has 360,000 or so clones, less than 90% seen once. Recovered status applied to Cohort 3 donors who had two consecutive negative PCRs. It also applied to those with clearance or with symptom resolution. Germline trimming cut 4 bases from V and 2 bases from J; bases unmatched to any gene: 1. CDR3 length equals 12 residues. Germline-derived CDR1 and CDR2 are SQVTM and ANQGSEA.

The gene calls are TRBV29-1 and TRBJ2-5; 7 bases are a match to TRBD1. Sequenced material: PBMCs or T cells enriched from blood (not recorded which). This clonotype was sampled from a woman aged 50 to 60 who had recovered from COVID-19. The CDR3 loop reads CSVGQGQETQYF. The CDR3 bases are TGCAGCGTTGGACAGGGACAAGAGACCCAGTACTTC.